The sequence of this TCR beta chain was determined in a study of beta chain features in type 1 diabetes. Looking at the study overall: Age and gender were similar between patients and healthy donors, as were cell yields. General study results and limits: Type 1 diabetes patients had VDJ junctions that carried fewer insertions and more deletions.

CDR1 is ENHRY and CDR2 is SYGVKD in the germline V gene. CDR3 length: 14 residues. V lost 5 bases, J lost 5 bases, and 3 bases stayed unmatched. Markers CD45RO/CCR7/CD25/CD127/CD95/CD27 served to sort CD4+ naive, central memory, regulatory and stem cell-like memory cells. Remarks on this clone: Its target is unknown.

Expressed TCRB transcripts were sequenced, since all the RNA that had been isolated was reverse transcribed. Libraries were prepared by immunoSEQ multiplex PCR; TCRdb keeps only in-frame clonotypes and omits some of them. The profile shows around 340,000 clones, roughly a fifth of them singletons. The rearrangement links TRBV10-3 to TRBJ2-7, with 13 bases aligning to TRBD2. Input material: naive CD4+ T cells from blood. This TCR derives from a woman between 18 and 29 years old in good health. CDR3 DNA sequence: TGTGCCATCAGTTGGACTAGCGGGAGAGACGAGCAGTACTTC. Translated, it gives CAISWTSGRDEQYF.